This record concerns one T cell receptor (beta chain) sequence. No antigen is known for it. This sample stems from a study of PD-1 blockade in classical Hodgkin lymphoma. Regarding the study as a whole: TCR diversity at baseline was reported to be reduced in newly diagnosed patients relative to healthy donors. Possibly reflecting disease activity or prior therapy, repertoire differences have causes that remain undefined.

As to time point: newly diagnosed, previously untreated cHL patient sample. Comparison relied on PBMCs that came from newly diagnosed, untreated classical Hodgkin lymphoma. The J segment lost 5 bases and the V segment lost 0 bases, leaving 9 bases of the junction unmatched. Germline loops: CDR1 SQVTM, CDR2 ANQGSEA. CDR3 size: 16 residues. Assay: immunoSEQ multiplex PCR; the TCRdb copy retains only in-frame clones and omits some. The sample carries 20,000 to 25,000 clones, about 93% recorded once. The specimen sequenced was peripheral blood mononuclear cells (PBMCs). This clonotype was obtained from a human donor with classical Hodgkin lymphoma. This chain joins TRBV29-1 and TRBJ2-7; 11 nucleotides agree with TRBD2. The CDR3 sequence: CSVEDRTSGSPHEQYF. In DNA, the CDR3 is TGCAGCGTTGAAGATAGAACTAGCGGGAGTCCCCACGAGCAGTACTTC.